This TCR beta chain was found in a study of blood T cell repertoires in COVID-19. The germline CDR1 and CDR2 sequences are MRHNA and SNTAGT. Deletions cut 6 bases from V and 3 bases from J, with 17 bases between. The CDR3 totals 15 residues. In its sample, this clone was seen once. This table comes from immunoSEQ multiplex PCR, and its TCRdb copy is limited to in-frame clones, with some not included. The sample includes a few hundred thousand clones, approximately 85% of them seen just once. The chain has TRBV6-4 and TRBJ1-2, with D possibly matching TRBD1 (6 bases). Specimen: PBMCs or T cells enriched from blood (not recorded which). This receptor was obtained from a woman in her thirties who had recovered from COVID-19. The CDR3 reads CASRFGQGPYYGYTF. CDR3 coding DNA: TGTGCCAGCAGGTTTGGGCAGGGGCCATACTATGGCTACACCTTC.